A single sample gave rise to the 21 T cell receptor beta chains below, sequenced in a study of cytomegalovirus exposure and HLA in healthy donors. Both 60 Vbeta primers and 13 Jbeta primers went into the PCR. TCRdb's copy holds only in-frame clones and misses some; the assay was immunoSEQ multiplex PCR. The sample holds roughly 130,000 clones, 76% seen once. Input material: PBMCs. The receptors here all came from a man aged 35-49 years in good health and CMV-seronegative.

The chain couples TRBV7-9 to TRBJ1-6; 9 nucleotides line up with TRBD1. The trim removed 6 bases at V and 0 bases at J, leaving 6 bases unmatched. The CDR3 contains 17 residues. In germline, CDR1 is SEHNR, CDR2 FQNEAQ (reference sequence). CDR3 sequence: CASRGQGSSSYNSPLHF. As DNA, the CDR3 is TGTGCCAGCAGAGGACAGGGGTCTAGCTCCTATAATTCACCCCTCCACTTT.

Worth noting for this clone: In the same sample, other DNA sequences code for this CDR3. The chain uses TRBV9 and TRBJ1-2; 8 bases map to TRBD1. Trimming at V came to 6 bases and at J to 3 bases, leaving 7 bases not matched to a gene. The CDR3 runs 14 residues. Germline CDR1 reads SGDLS; CDR2 reads YYNGEE. CDR3 DNA: TGTGCCAGCAACCGTGGGGGACAGGACTATGGCTACACCTTC. Amino acids: CASNRGGQDYGYTF.

This chain uses TRBV10-3 with TRBJ1-5; D uncertain. V shed 10 bases and J shed 4 bases, with 26 bases lying between them. Germline V CDR1 and CDR2: ENHRY, SYGVKD. The CDR3 loop spans 17 amino acids. CDR3 region: CARELVILSVGNQPQHF. The CDR3 region has the DNA TGTGCCAGGGAGTTAGTGATTTTGAGTGTGGGAAATCAGCCCCAGCATTTT.

The genes are TRBV5-1 and TRBJ2-2; a weak D match, TRBD1 (6 bases). CDR3 length: 18 amino acids. V shed 1 base and J shed 5 bases, with 21 bases lying between them. Per germline, CDR1 SGHRS and CDR2 YFSETQ. This CDR3 reads CASSLRSPGQPNTGELFF. CDR3 in DNA: TGCGCCAGCAGCTTGCGTTCTCCGGGACAACCCAATACCGGGGAGCTGTTTTTT.

This clone was detected once. The J gene is TRBJ2-7, the V gene TRBV9, with TRBD1 matching 7 bases. CDR1 is SGDLS and CDR2 is YYNGEE in the germline V gene. J was trimmed by 3 bases and V by 0 bases; bases with no gene match: 3. The CDR3 loop spans 14 amino acids. The CDR3 loop is CASSVGGTDYEQYF. In DNA, the CDR3 is TGTGCCAGCAGCGTAGGAGGGACAGACTACGAGCAGTACTTC.

The rearrangement links TRBV28 to TRBJ1-5; D not resolved. Per germline, CDR1 MDHEN and CDR2 SYDVKM. This CDR3 region has 16 residues. The ends were cut back, 6 bases at V and 1 base at J, with 16 bases in the middle. The CDR3 sequence: CASSGTGWASNQPQHF. CDR3 sequence (DNA): TGTGCCAGCAGCGGTACCGGTTGGGCGAGCAATCAGCCCCAGCATTTT.

The J gene is TRBJ2-5, the V gene TRBV5-4; tentative D call: TRBD1 (6 bases). Trimming left V 7 bases short and J 1 base short, with 11 bases between. There are 13 residues in the CDR3. Germline V gene data show CDR1 as SGHNT and CDR2 as YYREEE (reference sequence). CDR3 DNA sequence: TGTGCCAGCGGGATGGGGGCCCAAGAGACCCAGTACTTC. As protein: CASGMGAQETQYF.

The V and J genes are TRBV7-9 and TRBJ2-7; TRBD2 matches 8 bases. Germline trimming cut 2 bases from V and 3 bases from J; bases unmatched to any gene: 18. The germline V gene has CDR1 SEHNR and CDR2 FQNEAQ (reference sequence). This CDR3 comprises 19 residues. Written as DNA, the CDR3 is TGTGCCAGCAGCTTATCTATCGGGGGGGCAGTGAAGGGCCTCTACGAGCAGTACTTC. It translates to CASSLSIGGAVKGLYEQYF.

This rearrangement joins TRBV6-1 to TRBJ1-5, with D tentatively TRBD1 (5 bases). This CDR3 is built from 14 residues. The germline gives CDR1 MNHNS, CDR2 SASEGT. The germline V and J ends were trimmed by 8 bases and 0 bases, with 11 bases remaining between them. Written as DNA, the CDR3 is TGTGCCAGCTGTCAGACAGTTAGCAATCAGCCCCAGCATTTT. Translation gives CASCQTVSNQPQHF.

The chain has TRBV5-4 and TRBJ2-7; D possibly corresponds to TRBD1 (6 bases). Per the germline V gene, CDR1 is SGHNT and CDR2 is YYREEE (reference sequence). CDR3 length: 13 amino acids. Trimming removed 4 bases from V and 5 bases from J, with 13 bases in between. The CDR3 DNA sequence: TGTGCCAGCAGCGTACAGGGTCTGGACGAGCAGTACTTC. Encoded protein: CASSVQGLDEQYF. Together with reference TRBV5-4 and TRBJ2-7, the CDR3 gives the full variable domain: ETGVTQSPTHLIKTRGQQVTLRCSSQSGHNTVSWYQQALGQGPQFIFQYYREEENGRGNFPPRFSGLQFPNYSSELNVNALELDDSALYLCASSVQGLDEQYFGPGTRLTVT.

V is TRBV7-9 and J is TRBJ2-3; D perhaps matches TRBD1 (6 bases). The ends were cut back, 7 bases at V and 2 bases at J, with 13 bases in the middle. Germline CDR1 SEHNR, CDR2 FQNEAQ (reference sequence). The CDR3 contains 14 residues. CDR3 nucleotide sequence: TGTGCCAGCACCCGGACAGACTTCACAGATACGCAGTATTTT. Residues: CASTRTDFTDTQYF.

The chain uses TRBV4-1 and TRBJ2-7, with D maybe TRBD2 (6 bases). Trimming took 1 base from V and 2 from J, leaving 12 bases between them. The CDR3 totals 15 residues. Germline CDR1 is MGHRA and CDR2 is YSYEKL. The CDR3 DNA reads TGCGCCAGCAGCCAAGGGCGGGGACCTACCTACGAGCAGTACTTC. This codes for CASSQGRGPTYEQYF.

This clone was picked up one time. The chain recombines TRBV7-2 with TRBJ2-1; D is unresolved. Germline V lookup: CDR1 SGHTA, CDR2 FQGNSA. The V end lost 1 base, the J end lost 1 base, and 11 bases lay between the germline ends. The CDR3 consists of 16 residues. The CDR3 sequence is CASSLEIIVSYNEQFF. In nucleotides, the CDR3 is TGTGCCAGCAGCTTAGAGATTATAGTTTCCTACAATGAGCAGTTCTTC.

The chain recombines TRBV5-1 with TRBJ1-4, with TRBD1 as a possible D gene (5 bases). The CDR3 extends over 16 amino acids. CDR1 is SGHRS, CDR2 YFSETQ, per germline. Trimming took 3 bases from V and 1 from J, leaving 13 bases between them. The CDR3 bases are TGCGCCAGCAGCTACGGGACTGGTGGAACTAATGAAAAACTGTTTTTT. It yields the protein CASSYGTGGTNEKLFF.

V usage is TRBV5-4 and J usage is TRBJ2-7; 7 bases map to TRBD2. The CDR3 contains 14 residues. Germline values: CDR1 SGHNT, CDR2 YYREEE (reference sequence). V was pared by 1 base and J by 5 bases, with 6 bases of the junction left unmatched. The CDR3 coding sequence is TGTGCCAGCAGCTTGAGGCGGGAGTCCAACGAGCAGTACTTC. This sequence encodes CASSLRRESNEQYF.

The chain employs TRBV28 and TRBJ1-2, with D unclear. This CDR3 contains 12 residues. The V and J ends lost 6 bases and 8 bases respectively, with 13 bases between them. CDR1 is MDHEN and CDR2 is SYDVKM in the germline V gene. The CDR3 is CASSLETEGYTF. As DNA, the CDR3 is TGTGCCAGCAGCCTCGAGACGGAGGGCTACACCTTC.

The chain couples TRBV27 to TRBJ2-6, with 7 bases lining up with TRBD1. Trimming removed 4 bases from V and 4 bases from J; junction bases left unmatched: 7. This CDR3 spans 16 amino acids. In germline, CDR1 is MNHEY, CDR2 SMNVEV (reference sequence). The chain's CDR3 is CASSYRGTEGANVLTF. The DNA for the CDR3 is TGTGCCAGCAGTTACAGAGGGACAGAAGGGGCCAACGTCCTGACTTTC. Based on the CDR3 plus reference TRBV27 and TRBJ2-6, the full variable domain is EAQVTQNPRYLITVTGKKLTVTCSQNMNHEYMSWYRQDPGLGLRQIYYSMNVEVTDKGDVPEGYKVSRKEKRNFPLILESPSPNQTSLYFCASSYRGTEGANVLTFGAGSRLTVL.

This clone has a single count. The rearrangement joins TRBV7-6 to TRBJ2-7, with TRBD1 matching over 11 bases. The CDR3 loop spans 16 amino acids. Losses at the gene ends were 1 base for V and 0 bases for J; bases not matched to a gene: 2. In germline, CDR1 is SGHVS, CDR2 FNYEAQ. Written as DNA, the CDR3 is TGTGCCAGCAGCTTAGAAGGGACAGGGGGCTCCTACGAGCAGTACTTC. It codes for CASSLEGTGGSYEQYF. Full variable domain (outside the CDR3, taken from reference TRBV7-6 and TRBJ2-7): GAGVSQSPRYKVTKRGQDVALRCDPISGHVSLYWYRQALGQGPEFLTYFNYEAQQDKSGLPNDRFSAERPEGSISTLTIQRTEQRDSAMYRCASSLEGTGGSYEQYFGPGTRLTVT.

CDR3 residues: CASSPRLAGGPNEQFF. The CDR3 DNA reads as TGCGCCAGCAGCCCCCGTCTAGCGGGGGGGCCCAATGAGCAGTTCTTC. This chain uses TRBV4-3 with TRBJ2-1, with 12 bases identical to TRBD2. The CDR3 spans 16 residues. V lost 4 bases to trimming and J lost 6 bases; unmatched junction nucleotides: 7. Germline CDR1 reads LGHNA; CDR2 reads YSLEER.

J is TRBJ1-5 and V is TRBV15; D is perhaps TRBD1 (5 bases). The V gene lost 4 bases and the J gene lost 6 bases, with 16 bases spanning the gap. The CDR3 is 15 residues long. The germline V gene has CDR1 LNHNV and CDR2 YYDKDF (reference sequence). As DNA, the CDR3 is TGTGCCACCAGCATGAGGGCCCCGGGACTTCAGCCCCAGCATTTT. This codes for CATSMRAPGLQPQHF.

The V call is TRBV4-2, the J call TRBJ2-5, with a possible D match to TRBD1 (6 bases). The J call may be incorrect, as the DNA end agrees better with TRBJ2-7. The germline V gene has CDR1 LGHNA and CDR2 YNFKEQ. The CDR3 has 15 residues. The CDR3 sequence: CASSQAQGPAYEQYF. For the CDR3, the DNA is TGTGCCAGCAGCCAAGCTCAGGGGCCGGCCTACGAGCAGTACTTC.